These T cell receptor beta chains were read from a single sample in a study of blood T cells in healthy people across ages. TCRdb re-called the 5' RACE reads through MiXCR, storing one row per CDR3 protein. The sample has around 1,600,000 distinct CDR3 sequences, about 42% seen once. The specimen was blood. The receptors derive from a woman between 18 and 30 years old in good health. The conserved cysteine and the conserved F or W are not part of the CDR3 here. Each record gives: V gene, J gene, CDR3 protein.

>TRBV7-9|TRBJ2-4
ASSVGTVVAKNIQY
>TRBV7-7|TRBJ2-5
ASSWTTSTETQY
>TRBV14|TRBJ1-1
ATGRGTNTEAF
>TRBV5-5|TRBJ1-2
ASSLGTESGYT
>TRBV29-1|TRBJ2-7
SAVDIYEQY
>TRBV11-2|TRBJ1-2
ASSLSGQGQTAGYT
>TRBV4-3|TRBJ1-2
ASSQGLGLGGYT
>TRBV28|TRBJ2-5
ASYAQGSQKTQY
>TRBV6-1|TRBJ2-2
ASRVNTGELF
>TRBV7-9|TRBJ1-4
ASSLNQARGEKLF
>TRBV15|TRBJ2-1
ATSRQYRSGGPNNEQF
>TRBV6-5|TRBJ2-5
ASSYSLEETQY
>TRBV27|TRBJ2-2
ASWAETGELF
>TRBV2|TRBJ1-1
ASRGQGVGGTEAF
>TRBV7-2|TRBJ2-1
ASSVTSGGPSHNEQF
>TRBV5-1|TRBJ1-6
ASSYVSGGSPLH
>TRBV20-1|TRBJ2-5
SASVRTYDEQY
>TRBV2|TRBJ2-5
ASTQDGNQETQY
>TRBV30|TRBJ2-4
AWSDVGEQY
>TRBV6-5|TRBJ1-2
ASSSPQGLGYGYT
>TRBV20-1|TRBJ2-4
SASYRVAKNIQY
>TRBV20-1|TRBJ2-1
SAGRPTGGWYNEQF
>TRBV9|TRBJ2-1
ASSVAGVHNEQF
>TRBV29-1|TRBJ2-5
SVEVRPPNNEQY
>TRBV6-5|-
AAGDRHEQY
>TRBV20-1|TRBJ1-2
SARDHRGIYGYT
>TRBV12-3/TRBV12-4|TRBJ2-7
ASSLTGQYEQY
>TRBV11-2|TRBJ2-5
ASSLTQRQYQETQY
>TRBV12-5|TRBJ2-3
ADRPRTDTQY
>TRBV6-5|TRBJ1-2
ASSYSMEGGNYGYT
>TRBV20-1|TRBJ1-1
SAGGPPEAF
>TRBV5-6|-
ASSFNRLSVETQY
>TRBV30|TRBJ1-6
AWSVLTRDSPLH
>TRBV2|TRBJ2-7
ASSQDRGRGYEQY
>TRBV5-1|TRBJ1-1
ARSLLWTVNTEAF
>TRBV14|TRBJ2-3
ASSQNAGGGTDTQY
>TRBV20-1|TRBJ1-4
TTTDREGEKLF
>TRBV18|TRBJ2-3
ASSPRASGVRTDTQY
>TRBV27|TRBJ1-5
ASSGRGNWNQPQH
>TRBV5-1|TRBJ1-2
ASSSPGQGKSGYT
>TRBV25-1|TRBJ1-2
ASSDPTGGHT
>TRBV28|TRBJ2-3
VSSIRASTDTQY
>TRBV7-2|TRBJ2-3
ASSLQLGTDTQY